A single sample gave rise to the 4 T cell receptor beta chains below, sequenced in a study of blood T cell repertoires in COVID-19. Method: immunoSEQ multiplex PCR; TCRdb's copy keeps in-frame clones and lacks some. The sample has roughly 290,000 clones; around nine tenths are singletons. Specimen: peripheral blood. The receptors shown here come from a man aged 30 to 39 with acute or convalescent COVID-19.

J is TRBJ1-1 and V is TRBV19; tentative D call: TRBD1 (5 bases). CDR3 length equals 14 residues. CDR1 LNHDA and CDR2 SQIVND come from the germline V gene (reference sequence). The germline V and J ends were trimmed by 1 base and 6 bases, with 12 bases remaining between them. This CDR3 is CASSIAGGIAEAFF. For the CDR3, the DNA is TGTGCCAGTAGTATAGCTGGGGGGATCGCTGAAGCTTTCTTT.

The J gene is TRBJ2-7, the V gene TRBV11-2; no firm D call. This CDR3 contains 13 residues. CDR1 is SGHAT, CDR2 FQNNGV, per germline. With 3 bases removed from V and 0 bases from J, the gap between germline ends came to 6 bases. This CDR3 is CASSFRSSYEQYF. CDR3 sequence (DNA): TGTGCCAGCAGCTTTAGGAGCTCCTACGAGCAGTACTTC. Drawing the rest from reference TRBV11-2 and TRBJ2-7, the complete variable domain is EAGVAQSPRYKIIEKRQSVAFWCNPISGHATLYWYQQILGQGPKLLIQFQNNGVVDDSQLPKDRFSAERLKGVDSTLKIQPAKLEDSAVYLCASSFRSSYEQYFGPGTRLTVT.

This CDR3 is CASSPSQGANQPQHF. In DNA, the CDR3 is TGTGCCAGCAGCCCCTCCCAGGGGGCAAATCAGCCCCAGCATTTT. The chain uses TRBV27 and TRBJ1-5; 8 bases map to TRBD1. CDR3 length: 15 residues. CDR1 is MNHEY and CDR2 is SMNVEV in the germline V gene (reference sequence). The ends lost 6 bases at V and 4 bases at J; junction bases unmatched: 8.

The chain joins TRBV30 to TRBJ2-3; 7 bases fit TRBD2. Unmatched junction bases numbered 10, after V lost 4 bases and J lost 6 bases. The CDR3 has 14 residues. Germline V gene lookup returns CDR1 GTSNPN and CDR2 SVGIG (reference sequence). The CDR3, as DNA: TGTGCCTGGACCGACGGGGGGAGGGGTGATACGCAGTATTTT. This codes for CAWTDGGRGDTQYF.